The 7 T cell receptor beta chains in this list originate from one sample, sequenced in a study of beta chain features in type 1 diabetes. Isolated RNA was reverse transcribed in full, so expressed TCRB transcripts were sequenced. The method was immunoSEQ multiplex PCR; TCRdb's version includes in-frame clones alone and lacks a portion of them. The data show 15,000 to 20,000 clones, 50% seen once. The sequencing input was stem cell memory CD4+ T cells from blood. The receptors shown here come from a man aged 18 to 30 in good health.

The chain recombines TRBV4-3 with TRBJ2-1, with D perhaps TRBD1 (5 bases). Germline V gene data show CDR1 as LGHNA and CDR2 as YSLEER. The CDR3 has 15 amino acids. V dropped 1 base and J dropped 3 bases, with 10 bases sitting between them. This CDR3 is CASSQGQTHYNEQFF. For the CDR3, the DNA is TGCGCCAGCAGCCAAGGACAGACCCACTACAATGAGCAGTTCTTC.

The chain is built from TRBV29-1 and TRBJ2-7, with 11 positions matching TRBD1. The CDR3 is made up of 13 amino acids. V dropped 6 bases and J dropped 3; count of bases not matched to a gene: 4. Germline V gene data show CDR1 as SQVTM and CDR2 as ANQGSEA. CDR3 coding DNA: TGCAGCGTCCGGACAGGGGGCGGCTACGAGCAGTACTTC. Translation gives CSVRTGGGYEQYF.

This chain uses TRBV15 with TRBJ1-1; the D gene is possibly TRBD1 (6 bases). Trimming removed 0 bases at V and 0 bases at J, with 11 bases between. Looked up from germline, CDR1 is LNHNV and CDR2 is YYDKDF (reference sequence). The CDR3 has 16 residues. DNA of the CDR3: TGTGCCACCAGCAGAGACCCGACAGGCATGAACACTGAAGCTTTCTTT. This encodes CATSRDPTGMNTEAFF.

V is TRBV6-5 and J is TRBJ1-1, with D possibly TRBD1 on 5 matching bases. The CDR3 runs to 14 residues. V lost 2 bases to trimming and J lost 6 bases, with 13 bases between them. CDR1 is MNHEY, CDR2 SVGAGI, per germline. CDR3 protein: CASSYNLRGPEAFF. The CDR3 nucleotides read TGTGCCAGCAGTTACAACCTAAGGGGCCCTGAAGCTTTCTTT.

The CDR3, as DNA: TGCGCCAGCAGCTTGGGGTACTCGGGACAGGGCACAGATACGCAGTATTTT. This gives the protein CASSLGYSGQGTDTQYF. The rearrangement joins TRBV5-1 to TRBJ2-3; the match to TRBD1 covers 8 bases. Germline V lookup: CDR1 SGHRS, CDR2 YFSETQ. The CDR3 consists of 17 residues. Trimming took 0 bases from V and 1 from J; bases not matched to a gene: 7.

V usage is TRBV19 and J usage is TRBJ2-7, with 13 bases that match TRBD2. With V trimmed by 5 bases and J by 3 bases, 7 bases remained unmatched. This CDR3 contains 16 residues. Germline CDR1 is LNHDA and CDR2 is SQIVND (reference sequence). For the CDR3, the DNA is TGTGCCAGTAGTGGAGGGACTAGCGGGGAATTCTACGAGCAGTACTTC. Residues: CASSGGTSGEFYEQYF.

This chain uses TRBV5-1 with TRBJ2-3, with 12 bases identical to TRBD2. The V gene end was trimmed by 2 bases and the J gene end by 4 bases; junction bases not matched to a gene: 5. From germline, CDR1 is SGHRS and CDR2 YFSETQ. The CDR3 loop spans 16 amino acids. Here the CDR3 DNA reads TGCGCCAGCAGCTTATCGACTAGCGGGAGCGCAGATACGCAGTATTTT. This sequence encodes CASSLSTSGSADTQYF.